The entry that follows covers one TCR beta chain sequence. The antigen remains undetermined. It was with a sample-barcoded 5' primer and a J-beta primer mix that a second PCR of about 6 to 11 cycles was run. Each cDNA molecule was tagged by a template-switch adaptor that had 12 random nucleotides. TCRdb redid the calling of the 5' RACE reads with MiXCR, one entry per CDR3 protein. Here the sample spans 1,800,000 or so distinct CDR3 sequences, roughly two fifths being singletons. These data are taken from a study of blood T cells in healthy people across ages. Study in general: Roughly one uniquely barcoded beta molecule per two T cells was captured. Study observations and caveats: TCR beta diversity was tightly associated with the proportion of naive T cells. Shifts in expanded clonotypes may have been confounded by donor CMV status, which was unknown.

The J segment lost 2 bases and the V segment lost 7 bases, leaving 10 bases of the junction unmatched. This CDR3 region has 15 residues. The germline V gene has CDR1 MDHEN and CDR2 SYDVKM. The source is a human donor in good health. This chain links TRBV28 with TRBJ1-2; 7 bases agree with TRBD1. The sample consisted of blood. CDR3 sequence (DNA): TGTGCCAGCACCTCCTTAGGGGGCAAGAACTATGGCTACACCTTC. Amino acids: CASTSLGGKNYGYTF.